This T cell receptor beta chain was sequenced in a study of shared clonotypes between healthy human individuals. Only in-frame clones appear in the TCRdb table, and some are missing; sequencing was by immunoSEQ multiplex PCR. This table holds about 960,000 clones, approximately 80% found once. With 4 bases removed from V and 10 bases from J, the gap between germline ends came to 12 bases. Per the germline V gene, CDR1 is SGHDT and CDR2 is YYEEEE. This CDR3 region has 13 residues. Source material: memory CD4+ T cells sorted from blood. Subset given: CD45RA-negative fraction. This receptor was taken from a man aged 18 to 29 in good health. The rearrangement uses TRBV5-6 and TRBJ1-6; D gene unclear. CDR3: CASSPRLSSPLHF. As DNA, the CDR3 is TGTGCCAGCAGCCCGAGACTGTCATCACCCCTCCACTTT.